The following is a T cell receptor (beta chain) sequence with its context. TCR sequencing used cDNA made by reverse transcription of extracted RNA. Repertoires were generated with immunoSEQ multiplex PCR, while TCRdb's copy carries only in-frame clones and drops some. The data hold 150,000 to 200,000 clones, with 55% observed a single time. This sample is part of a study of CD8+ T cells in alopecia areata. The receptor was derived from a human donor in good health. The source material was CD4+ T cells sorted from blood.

CDR3 coding DNA: TGCAGCGTTGTACCCAATGGTAATCAGCCCCAGCATTTT. It specifies CSVVPNGNQPQHF. The gene calls are TRBV29-1 and TRBJ1-5; D gene uncertain. Germline values: CDR1 SQVTM, CDR2 ANQGSEA. The CDR3 is made up of 13 amino acids. V lost 4 bases and J 4 bases, leaving 11 bases between the germline ends. Variable domain in full (rest from reference TRBV29-1 and TRBJ1-5): SAVISQKPSRDICQRGTSLTIQCQVDSQVTMMFWYRQQPGQSLTLIATANQGSEATYESGFVIDKFPISRPNLTFSTLTVSNMSPEDSSIYLCSVVPNGNQPQHFGDGTRLSIL.